This T cell receptor (beta chain) is drawn from a study of T cell responses to AZD1222 COVID-19 vaccine. At the level of the study: Second-dose intervals near 4 or 12 weeks were combined.

For this clone: Its antigen remains unidentified.

General study results and limits: Unmutated regions of variants are reportedly targeted by nearly half of spike-specific TCRs.

The protocol was immunoSEQ multiplex PCR, while the TCRdb copy is restricted to in-frame clones and leaves out a portion. The sample has over 95,000 clones, around 94% seen once. This CDR3 has 14 residues. The TCR comes from an adult in good health. Sequencing was performed on peripheral blood, taken on day 0 of AZD1222 vaccination. The genes are TRBV1 and TRBJ2-7; the tabulated D call, TRBD2, remains unverified against the DNA. TRBV1 is designated a pseudogene. CDR3 amino acids: CTGAKRERLYEQYF. In DNA, the CDR3 is TGCACCGGCGCTAAGCGGGAACGACTCTACGAGCAGTACTTC.